Presented here are 16 T cell receptor beta chains from one specimen sequenced in a study of shared clonotypes between healthy human individuals. It was CD45RO-negative cells, positively selected for CCR7, that made up naive CD8 cells, with terminally differentiated effector memory CD45RA+ cells excluded. Sequencing was performed with immunoSEQ multiplex PCR; in TCRdb, only in-frame clones are kept and a portion is missing. The sample shows some 2.1 million clones, around 95% of them seen only once. The sample consisted of naive CD8+ T cells from PBMCs. Receptors originate from a young man in good health. Some clones in this sample may be carry-over from other donors' samples.

This chain connects TRBV29-1 to TRBJ2-3, with D tentatively TRBD1 or TRBD2 (5 bases each). This CDR3 region has 14 residues. Germline CDR1 reads SQVTM; CDR2 reads ANQGSEA. Between the trimmed V and J ends, which lost 6 bases and 2 bases, there was a span of 15 bases. CDR3 protein: CSVIWDGYTDTQYF. DNA of the CDR3: TGCAGCGTAATTTGGGACGGCTACACAGATACGCAGTATTTT.

V and J are TRBV5-1 and TRBJ2-2; D is ambiguous. The CDR3 runs 14 residues. Deletions cut 5 bases from V and 6 bases from J, with 14 bases between. Germline assignment: CDR1 SGHRS and CDR2 YFSETQ. In DNA, the CDR3 is TGCGCCAGCAGAGTGGAAGGGTGGGCCGGGGAGCTGTTTTTT. This sequence encodes CASRVEGWAGELFF.

The chain carries TRBV25-1 and TRBJ1-2; the D gene is possibly TRBD1 (6 bases). Germline loops: CDR1 MGHDK, CDR2 SYGVNS. V gave up 1 base and J gave up 6 bases, with 15 bases separating them. The CDR3 is made up of 15 amino acids. In DNA, the CDR3 is TGTGCCAGCAGTGAATCGGGGGCAGGGGTTGATGGCTACACCTTC. Its translation: CASSESGAGVDGYTF.

The CDR3 is CASTLGTISRTDTQYF. The CDR3, as DNA: TGTGCCAGTACCCTAGGCACTATCTCCCGCACAGATACGCAGTATTTT. The chain links TRBV19 to TRBJ2-3; unclear D gene. Germline V gives CDR1 LNHDA, CDR2 SQIVND (reference sequence). Trimming cost V 7 bases and J 1 base, with 18 bases left between them. The CDR3 length is 16 residues.

This chain connects TRBV5-6 to TRBJ2-7, with D possibly being TRBD1 (5 bases). V was shortened by 0 bases and J by 5 bases, with 9 bases between the two germline ends. The germline V gene has CDR1 SGHDT and CDR2 YYEEEE. The CDR3 runs 13 residues. CDR3 sequence: CASSLVGVNEQYF. The CDR3 DNA is TGTGCCAGCAGCTTGGTAGGGGTCAACGAGCAGTACTTC.

This clone has only one observation. The rearrangement joins TRBV5-1 to TRBJ1-1; D is unresolved. This CDR3 has 14 residues. Trimming removed 0 bases at V and 0 bases at J, with 6 bases between. CDR1 is SGHRS and CDR2 is YFSETQ in the germline V gene. The CDR3 spells CASSLATVNTEAFF. The CDR3 coding sequence is TGCGCCAGCAGCTTGGCCACGGTGAACACTGAAGCTTTCTTT.

CDR3 sequence reads: CASSLGMAGRNTIYF. DNA of the CDR3: TGTGCCAGCAGCTTAGGCATGGCAGGGAGAAACACCATATATTTT. This chain uses TRBV13 with TRBJ1-3; a possible D gene is TRBD1 (5 bases). Germline-derived CDR1 and CDR2 are PRHDT and FYEKMQ (reference sequence). This CDR3 has 15 residues. The V gene lost 0 bases and the J gene lost 5 bases, with 11 bases spanning the gap.

J is TRBJ1-2 and V is TRBV7-9; no reliable D call. Trimming pared 1 base from V and 3 bases from J, leaving 12 bases between. The CDR3 has 15 residues. CDR1 is SEHNR and CDR2 is FQNEAQ in the germline V gene (reference sequence). In nucleotides, the CDR3 is TGTGCCAGCAGCTTAGGGACTGGGAGTTACTATGGCTACACCTTC. This translates into CASSLGTGSYYGYTF.

This chain joins TRBV29-1 and TRBJ2-3; possibly TRBD2 for D (5 bases). Germline V gene data show CDR1 as SQVTM and CDR2 as ANQGSEA. The V gene lost 0 bases and the J gene lost 6 bases, with 22 bases spanning the gap. The CDR3 loop spans 17 amino acids. The CDR3 coding sequence is TGCAGCGTTGAAGATCTTCGAGGGCGAAGCGTAACTGATACGCAGTATTTT. Amino acids: CSVEDLRGRSVTDTQYF.

V and J are TRBV4-1 and TRBJ2-7; 7 bases align to TRBD1. The CDR3 spans 15 residues. Germline V lookup: CDR1 MGHRA, CDR2 YSYEKL. With V trimmed by 2 bases and J by 1 base, 5 bases remained unmatched. This CDR3 is CASSQHRGDSYEQYF. CDR3 DNA: TGCGCCAGCAGCCAACACAGGGGAGATTCCTACGAGCAGTACTTC.

This clone appeared a single time. The V gene is TRBV4-3, the J gene TRBJ1-2; tentatively, D is TRBD1 (5 bases). The germline gives CDR1 LGHNA, CDR2 YSLEER. Trimming removed 1 base from V and 4 bases from J, with 16 bases in between. The CDR3 has 16 amino acids. The CDR3 here is CASSQGLRGPPYGYTF. The DNA for the CDR3 is TGCGCCAGCAGCCAAGGTTTAAGGGGCCCACCCTATGGCTACACCTTC.

This clone was seen more than once but under ten times. The chain combines TRBV28 with TRBJ2-1, with 7 bases aligning to TRBD2. The junction had 7 bases not matched to a gene; V was cut back by 4 bases and J by 10 bases. The germline V gene has CDR1 MDHEN and CDR2 SYDVKM. This CDR3 has 13 amino acids. CDR3 sequence (DNA): TGTGCCAGCAGTTGGGCGGGAGCCCGGGAGCAGTTCTTC. This translates into CASSWAGAREQFF.

The chain joins TRBV5-4 to TRBJ1-2; weak D call: TRBD1 (6 bases). CDR1 SGHNT and CDR2 YYREEE come from the germline V gene (reference sequence). The V end lost 4 bases, the J end lost 3 bases, and 19 bases lay between the germline ends. The CDR3 covers 16 residues. The CDR3 region has the DNA TGTGCCAGCAGCCCGGAACAGGGCCCCACTTACTATGGCTACACCTTC. It is translated as CASSPEQGPTYYGYTF.

The chain recombines TRBV29-1 with TRBJ2-7; TRBD1 matches 8 bases. This CDR3 has 13 residues. Losses at the gene ends were 7 bases for V and 3 bases for J; bases not matched to a gene: 8. Germline V CDR1 and CDR2: SQVTM, ANQGSEA. DNA for the CDR3: TGCAGCGGCTCCACCGGGACAGGCTACGAGCAGTACTTC. As protein: CSGSTGTGYEQYF.

This clone appeared a few times. This chain links TRBV18 with TRBJ2-2; a possible D gene is TRBD2 (6 bases). The germline CDR1 and CDR2 sequences are KGHSH and LQKENI. The CDR3 covers 16 residues. The V end was cut by 2 bases, the J end by 5 bases, with 15 bases between. CDR3 DNA sequence: TGTGCCAGCTCACCAGGGCTGCGGGGAGCAACCGGGGAGCTGTTTTTT. This encodes CASSPGLRGATGELFF.

V usage is TRBV10-3 and J usage is TRBJ2-3; weak D call: TRBD2 (5 bases). The CDR3 length is 19 residues. Trimming took off 6 bases at V and 6 bases at J, with 31 bases between the two ends. From germline, CDR1 is ENHRY and CDR2 SYGVKD. CDR3 sequence: CAIRPLTEGGPLPQDTQYF. The CDR3, as DNA: TGTGCCATCAGACCCTTAACAGAAGGAGGTCCCCTCCCCCAGGATACGCAGTATTTT.